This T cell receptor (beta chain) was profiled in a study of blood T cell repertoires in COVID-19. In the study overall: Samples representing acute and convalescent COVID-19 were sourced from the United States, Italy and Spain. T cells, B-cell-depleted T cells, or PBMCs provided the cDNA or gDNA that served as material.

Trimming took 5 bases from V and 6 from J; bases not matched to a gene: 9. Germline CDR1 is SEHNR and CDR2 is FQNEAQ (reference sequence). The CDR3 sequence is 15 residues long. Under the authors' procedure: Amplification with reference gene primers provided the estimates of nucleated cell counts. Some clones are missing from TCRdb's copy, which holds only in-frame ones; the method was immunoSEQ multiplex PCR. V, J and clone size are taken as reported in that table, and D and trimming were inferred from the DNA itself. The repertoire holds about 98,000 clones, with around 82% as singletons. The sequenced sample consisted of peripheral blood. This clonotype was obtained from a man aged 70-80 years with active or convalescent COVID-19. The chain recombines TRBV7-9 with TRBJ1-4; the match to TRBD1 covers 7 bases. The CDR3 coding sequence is TGTGCCAGCAGCAAAACCAGACAGGGAGATGAAAAACTGTTTTTT. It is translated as CASSKTRQGDEKLFF.